The present TCR beta chain was sequenced within a study of blood T cell repertoires in COVID-19. On the study more broadly: Donors in the United States, Italy and Spain gave samples during acute or convalescent COVID-19. Sources were T cells, B-cell-depleted T cells, or PBMCs; the material itself was cDNA or gDNA.

Assay: immunoSEQ multiplex PCR; the TCRdb copy retains only in-frame clones and omits some. This sample yields about 220,000 clones, of which roughly 90% are seen a single time; about 4% belongs to the top ten. The germline CDR1 and CDR2 sequences are SGHTA and FQGTGA. The junction had 7 bases not matched to a gene; V was cut back by 5 bases and J by 4 bases. The CDR3 runs to 15 residues. The study drew participants aged about 18 to 89 years from approximately 25 US areas. Participants were placed into cohorts based on the clinical history they reported. The sequencing sample was made of PBMCs or T cells enriched from blood (not recorded which). The V gene is TRBV7-3, the J gene TRBJ1-1; 10 bases agree with TRBD1. The receptor comes from a middle-aged woman with acute COVID-19. The CDR3: CASSPDRGIGTEAFF. The CDR3 DNA reads as TGTGCCAGCAGCCCGGACAGGGGGATCGGCACTGAAGCTTTCTTT.